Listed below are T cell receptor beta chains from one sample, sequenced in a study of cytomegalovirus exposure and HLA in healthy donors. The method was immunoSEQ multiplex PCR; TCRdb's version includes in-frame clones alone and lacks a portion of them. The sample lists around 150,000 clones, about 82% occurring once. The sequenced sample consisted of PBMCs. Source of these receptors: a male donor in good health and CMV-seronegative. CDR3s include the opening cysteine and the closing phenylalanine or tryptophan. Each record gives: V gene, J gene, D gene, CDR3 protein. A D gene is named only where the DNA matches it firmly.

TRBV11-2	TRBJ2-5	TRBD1	CASSLAGQGGSETQYF
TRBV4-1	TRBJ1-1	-	CASSQDPGGTQDTEAFF
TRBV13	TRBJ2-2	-	CASSLTGEGTGELFF
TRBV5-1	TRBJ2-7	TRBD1	CASSLSGTGHYEQYF
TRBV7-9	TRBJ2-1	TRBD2	CASSLKGLAGVKQFF
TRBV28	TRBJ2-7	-	CASSLVSWEYEQYF
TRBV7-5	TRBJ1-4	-	CARSPRGDWEKLFF
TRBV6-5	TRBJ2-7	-	CASSSTYEQYF
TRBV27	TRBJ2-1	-	CASSSFATGEGEQFF
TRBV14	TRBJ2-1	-	CASSPLIGGNEQFF
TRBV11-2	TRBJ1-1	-	CASSFLTGVNTEAFF
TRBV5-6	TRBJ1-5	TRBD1	CASSSGQGARGGNQPQHF